Listed below are T cell receptor beta chains from one sample, sequenced in a study of post-analysis software for immune sequencing data. TCRdb used MiXCR to reprocess the PCR reads, holding one entry per CDR3 protein. The sample lists approximately 440,000 distinct CDR3 sequences, 40% to 55% occurring once. The sample taken for sequencing was blood. The origin of the receptors is a girl between 10 and 17 years old with multiple sclerosis. Both conserved end residues are part of each CDR3.

cdr3_aa,v_call,j_call,cdr3_length
CASSLEAGGADGKLFF,TRBV5-1,TRBJ1-4,16
CSARDGVHNEQFF,TRBV20-1,TRBJ2-1,13
CASSFLQSNTEAFF,TRBV7-8,TRBJ1-1,14
CSVEVRNGYTF,TRBV29-1,TRBJ1-2,11
CASSPQSWLAEGRADTQYF,TRBV7-2,TRBJ2-3,19
CASSTSSGTEAFF,TRBV7-2,TRBJ1-1,13
CASSGLAGEDTDTQYF,TRBV5-1,TRBJ2-3,16
CASALGSRYEQYF,TRBV27,TRBJ2-7,13
CSAHLAGGPSGQYF,TRBV20-1,TRBJ2-7,14
CASSVQAGGGTDTQYF,TRBV4-1,TRBJ2-3,16
CSGGSGGYTF,TRBV20-1,TRBJ1-2,10
CASSLVGEDLQETQYF,TRBV7-9,TRBJ2-5,16
CASSLGLAEVSWWTQYF,TRBV12-3/TRBV12-4,TRBJ2-3,17
CSAVADSNTEAFF,TRBV29-1,TRBJ1-1,13
CASSRTVSPQHF,TRBV6-6,TRBJ1-5,12
CASRQTVQETQYF,TRBV6-4,TRBJ2-5,13
CASSFGSGSFYEQYF,TRBV27,TRBJ2-7,15
CSATRQVSYEQYF,TRBV20-1,TRBJ2-7,13
CASSTRFDSLNSEAFF,TRBV9,TRBJ1-1,16
CSARVPRRASGAYNEQFF,TRBV20-1,TRBJ2-1,18
CASSYGSVAEQYF,TRBV6-6,-,13
CASSGGGLVDTQYF,TRBV5-1,TRBJ2-3,14
CATSDSGTSGKIINEQFF,TRBV24-1,TRBJ2-1,18
CASSDQGAEQYF,TRBV5-5,-,12
CSARDQSNLETQYF,TRBV20-1,-,14
CTSRLTSGANVLTF,TRBV2,TRBJ2-6,14
CASRLTGTNEQFF,TRBV13,TRBJ2-1,13
CSASETSGYTDTQYF,TRBV20-1,TRBJ2-3,15
CASSSEQGYEQYF,TRBV5-1,TRBJ2-7,13
CASSRRDTQYF,TRBV7-2,TRBJ2-3,11
CASSPYPARGRMDGYTF,TRBV27,TRBJ1-2,17
CSAPGRGQVGGTEAFF,TRBV29-1,TRBJ1-1,16
CSASPTRHEQFF,TRBV20-1,TRBJ2-1,12
CASSPPPGNTDTQYF,TRBV6-5,TRBJ2-3,15
CASSQEGPTSGYGADTQYF,TRBV4-3,TRBJ2-3,19
CASSLGTSSYVQYF,TRBV5-1,TRBJ2-7,14
CASSPDRGNGYTF,TRBV18,TRBJ1-2,13
CASQTSGSLNEQFF,TRBV6-2/TRBV6-3,TRBJ2-1,14
CASSPGAGYSVGGYTF,TRBV7-9,TRBJ1-2,16
CSAPRADFTYEQYF,TRBV20-1,-,14
CASSSGQSSTDTQYF,TRBV7-2,TRBJ2-3,15
CASSLVVDYEQYF,TRBV7-2,TRBJ2-7,13
CASSLLRTSGKGYNEQFF,TRBV7-9,TRBJ2-1,18
CASSQDASYNEQFF,TRBV3-1,TRBJ2-1,14
CASSFDGSNQPQHF,TRBV7-9,TRBJ1-5,14
CSVSIRDSYGYTF,TRBV29-1,TRBJ1-2,13
CASSLEGTGSSPLHF,TRBV7-9,TRBJ1-6,15
CSARDPLLAAGYEQYF,TRBV20-1,TRBJ2-7,16
CASKQSSVETQYF,TRBV27,-,13
CASSPDSPVGNTEAFF,TRBV7-3,TRBJ1-1,16
CASNPGGNEETQYF,TRBV7-2,TRBJ2-5,14
CSVTGTSVYNEQFF,TRBV29-1,TRBJ2-1,14
CASSQDLASRRQYF,TRBV3-1,TRBJ2-5,14
CSARSSGPYNEQFF,TRBV20-1,TRBJ2-1,14
CSATQRPGGRSSYNSPLHF,TRBV20-1,TRBJ1-6,19
CSALRRDGSYEQYF,TRBV20-1,TRBJ2-7,14
CASIRGRPGSYGYTF,TRBV6-1,TRBJ1-2,15
CAVSESQDGLYGYTF,TRBV10-3,TRBJ1-2,15
CATSDGGAGLAGKYF,TRBV24-1,TRBJ2-7,15